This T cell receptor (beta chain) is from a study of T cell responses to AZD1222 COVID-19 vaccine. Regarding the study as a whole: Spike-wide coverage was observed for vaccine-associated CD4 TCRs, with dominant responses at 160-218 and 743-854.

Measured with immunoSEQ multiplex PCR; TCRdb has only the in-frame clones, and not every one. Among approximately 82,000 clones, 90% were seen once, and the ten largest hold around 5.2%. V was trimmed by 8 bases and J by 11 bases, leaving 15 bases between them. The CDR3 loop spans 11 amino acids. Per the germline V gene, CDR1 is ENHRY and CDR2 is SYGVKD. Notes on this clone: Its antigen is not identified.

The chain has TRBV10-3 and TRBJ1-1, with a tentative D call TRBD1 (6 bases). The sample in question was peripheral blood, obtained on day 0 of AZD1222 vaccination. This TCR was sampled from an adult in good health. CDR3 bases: TGTGCCATCGCCGAGGGGGGCAAGGCTTTCTTT. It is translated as CAIAEGGKAFF.